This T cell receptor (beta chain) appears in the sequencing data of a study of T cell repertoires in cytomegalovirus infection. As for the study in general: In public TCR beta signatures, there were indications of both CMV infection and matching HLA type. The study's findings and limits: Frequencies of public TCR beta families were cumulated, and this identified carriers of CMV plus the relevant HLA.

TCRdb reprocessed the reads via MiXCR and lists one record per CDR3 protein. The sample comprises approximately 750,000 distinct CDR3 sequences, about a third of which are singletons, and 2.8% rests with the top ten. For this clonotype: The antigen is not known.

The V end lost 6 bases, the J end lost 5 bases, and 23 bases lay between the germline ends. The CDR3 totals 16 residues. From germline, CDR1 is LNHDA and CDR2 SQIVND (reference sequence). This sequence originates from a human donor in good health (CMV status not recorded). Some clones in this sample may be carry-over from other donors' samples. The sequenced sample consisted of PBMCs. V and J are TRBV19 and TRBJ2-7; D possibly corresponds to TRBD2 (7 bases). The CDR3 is CASRYRGASGFDEQYF. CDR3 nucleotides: TGTGCCAGTAGATACCGGGGGGCCTCAGGGTTCGACGAGCAGTACTTC.